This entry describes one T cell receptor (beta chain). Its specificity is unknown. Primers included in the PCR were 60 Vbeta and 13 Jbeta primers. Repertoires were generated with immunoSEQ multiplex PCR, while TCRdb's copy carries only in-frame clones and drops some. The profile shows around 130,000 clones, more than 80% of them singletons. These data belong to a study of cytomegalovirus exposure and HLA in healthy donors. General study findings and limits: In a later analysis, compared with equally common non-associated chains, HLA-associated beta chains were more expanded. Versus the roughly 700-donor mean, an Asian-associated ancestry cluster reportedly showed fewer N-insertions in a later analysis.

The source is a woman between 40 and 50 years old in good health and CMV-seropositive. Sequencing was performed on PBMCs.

The CDR3 DNA reads TGTGCCAGCAGTGAAAGGGGAGGCCCGAGCTCTGGGGCCAACGTCCTGACTTTC. It specifies CASSERGGPSSGANVLTF. The chain has TRBV6-1 and TRBJ2-6, with a tentative D call TRBD2 (6 bases). This CDR3 region has 18 residues. Deletions cut 2 bases from V and 0 bases from J, with 14 bases between. CDR1 is MNHNS, CDR2 SASEGT, per germline.